A selection of T cell receptor beta chains follows, all from one sample in a study of cytomegalovirus exposure and HLA in healthy donors. TCRdb's copy holds only in-frame clones and misses some; the assay was immunoSEQ multiplex PCR. Among approximately 160,000 clones, around four fifths were seen once, and the ten largest hold over 10%. The material sequenced was PBMCs. All receptors come from a woman between 50 and 59 years old in good health and CMV-seropositive. Both conserved end residues are part of each CDR3. The D gene is left open where the match is weak. For some rows the clone size is stated as once, few or many, or as a class when expanded; others skip it.

>TRBJ2-2|once|NA|TRBV5-1
TGCGTCAGCAGCGGAGGACAGCTTCCAACCGGGGAGCTGTTTTTT
CVSSGGQLPTGELFF
>TRBJ1-4|NA|TRBD1|TRBV19
TGTGCCAGTAGTATCCGGGACAGGGCTAATGAAAAACTGTTTTTT
CASSIRDRANEKLFF
>TRBJ2-1|NA|NA|TRBV9
TGTGCCAGCAGCGTAGAGGGGGGGGGATATATGGATGAGCAGTTCTTC
CASSVEGGGYMDEQFF
>TRBJ1-4|NA|NA|TRBV7-9
TGTGCCAGCAGCTTAGAGTTGTCGGCTAATGAAAAACTGTTTTTT
CASSLELSANEKLFF
>TRBJ2-1|NA|NA|TRBV2
TGTGCCAGCAGTTTTCTCAGGGAAAATGAGCAGTTCTTC
CASSFLRENEQFF
>TRBJ2-1|NA|TRBD1|TRBV5-1
TGCGCCAGCAGCAAGGGACAGGGGGCTAAAGATGAGCAGTTCTTC
CASSKGQGAKDEQFF
>TRBJ1-4|NA|TRBD1|TRBV15
TGTGCCACCAGCCCCAAGGAAGGGGGCGGTCTTAATGAAAAACTGTTTTTT
CATSPKEGGGLNEKLFF
>TRBJ1-3|NA|TRBD1|TRBV2
TGTGCCAGCAGTTTATCCGGGACAGGGGCCAGATCTTCCAACACCATATATTTT
CASSLSGTGARSSNTIYF
>TRBJ1-4|few|TRBD1|TRBV11-2
TGTGCCAGCAGCGCGACAGGGTTTGAAAAACTGTTTTTT
CASSATGFEKLFF
>TRBJ1-2|NA|NA|TRBV21-1
TGTGCCAGCAGCGCGGGGGACAGGGGGCCGAACTATGGCTACACCTTC
CASSAGDRGPNYGYTF
>TRBJ2-1|NA|NA|TRBV2
TGTGCCAGCAGTGAAAGGTCAGAGGGTGAGCAGTTCTTC
CASSERSEGEQFF
>TRBJ2-2|NA|NA|TRBV25-1
TGTGCCAGCAGGGACAGTAAAACCGGGGAGCTGTTTTTT
CASRDSKTGELFF
>TRBJ2-3|NA|TRBD1|TRBV2
TGTGCCAGCAACACTCCGGGACAGAACACAGATACGCAGTATTTT
CASNTPGQNTDTQYF
>TRBJ1-3|once|NA|TRBV6-1
TGTGCCAGCAGGGAACACTCTGGAAACACCATATATTTT
CASREHSGNTIYF
>TRBJ2-3|NA|NA|TRBV5-4
TGTGCCAGCAGCCTAGGGGACCGGGGGACAGATACGCAGTATTTT
CASSLGDRGTDTQYF
>TRBJ2-5|NA|TRBD1|TRBV11-3
TGTGCCAGCAGCTTAGGACAGGGGGCCGAGACCCAGTACTTC
CASSLGQGAETQYF
>TRBJ1-5|once|NA|TRBV19
TGTGCCAGTAGTACAGGTGTGACGGCAAATCAGCCCCAGCATTTT
CASSTGVTANQPQHF
>TRBJ1-4|NA|TRBD1|TRBV5-1
TGCGCCAGCAGCTTGGCCCCACAGGGGGGGAATGAAAAACTGTTTTTT
CASSLAPQGGNEKLFF
>TRBJ1-1|NA|NA|TRBV7-2
TGTGCCAGCAGCTTAAAACAGGGCACTGAAGCTTTCTTT
CASSLKQGTEAFF
>TRBJ2-6|once|NA|TRBV27
TGTGCCAGCAGGCAGGCCGGGGGAATGGGAACTGGGGCCAACGTCCTGACTTTC
CASRQAGGMGTGANVLTF
>TRBJ2-5|NA|NA|TRBV6-6
TGTGCCAGCAGATCGGGGCAAGAGACCCAGTACTTC
CASRSGQETQYF
>TRBJ1-1|NA|NA|TRBV5-1
TGCGCCAGCAGCTTTTGGGGAGGGGACACTGAAGCTTTCTTT
CASSFWGGDTEAFF
>TRBJ2-2|NA|NA|TRBV7-8
TGTGCCAGCAGCTTAGCGGGGGGCACCGGGGAGCTGTTTTTT
CASSLAGGTGELFF
>TRBJ1-5|NA|NA|TRBV11-2
TGTGCCAGCAGCTTACAGGGTGATCAGCCCCAGCATTTT
CASSLQGDQPQHF
>TRBJ2-4|NA|NA|TRBV7-8
TGTGCCAGCAGCCAGGGGCACATAGCCAAAAACATTCAGTACTTC
CASSQGHIAKNIQYF
>TRBJ2-7|NA|TRBD1|TRBV2
TGTGCCAGCAGTGAAACAGGGGGCAACGAGCAGTACTTC
CASSETGGNEQYF
>TRBJ2-1|NA|NA|TRBV25-1
TGTGCCAGCCAAGACGGGTTCTCCTACAATGAGCAGTTCTTC
CASQDGFSYNEQFF
>TRBJ2-2|NA|TRBD2|TRBV6-5
TGTGCCAGCAGCCTCTACCGACTAGCGGGCGGGGAGCTGTTTTTT
CASSLYRLAGGELFF
>TRBJ1-6|few|NA|TRBV5-6
TGTGCCAGCAGCTTGAGGGGCGGGGCTGGCAATTCACCCCTCCACTTT
CASSLRGGAGNSPLHF
>TRBJ2-3|NA|TRBD2|TRBV5-6
TGTGCCAGCAGCTCATTCGGACTAGTAGGGACAGATACGCAGTATTTT
CASSSFGLVGTDTQYF
>TRBJ1-2|NA|TRBD1|TRBV7-9
TGTGCCAGCAGCCCATACTTGGACAGGGTAATCAATGGCTACACCTTC
CASSPYLDRVINGYTF
>TRBJ1-6|once|NA|TRBV30
TGTGCCTGGAGGGGGGCGGGGGCGGGTTCACCCCTCCACTTT
CAWRGAGAGSPLHF
>TRBJ2-7|NA|TRBD1|TRBV7-3
TGTGCCAGCAGCTTTACCGGGACAGGGGGCAACGAGCAGTACTTC
CASSFTGTGGNEQYF
>TRBJ2-7|NA|TRBD1|TRBV7-6
TGTGCCAGCAGCTGGGGACAGGGCAACGAGCAGTACTTC
CASSWGQGNEQYF
>TRBJ1-5|NA|TRBD1|TRBV5-5
TGTGCCAGCAGCCTCCTAGGGCAGGGGGTCGGACAGCCCCAGCATTTT
CASSLLGQGVGQPQHF
>TRBJ2-3|NA|NA|TRBV10-3
TGTGCCGTCAAGAGGGGAGGAATTGGCACAGATACGCAGTATTTT
CAVKRGGIGTDTQYF
>TRBJ2-7|NA|NA|TRBV7-9
TGTGCCAGCAGCCGAACAGGACATGCGTACTTC
CASSRTGHAYF
>TRBJ1-4|NA|TRBD1|TRBV29-1
TGCAGCGTTGAAGAGACAGGGGCAGAAAAACTGTTTTTT
CSVEETGAEKLFF
>TRBJ1-2|few|TRBD1|TRBV6-5
TGTGCCTCTCGCAGGGGGGTAGGCGCCTATGGCTACACCTTC
CASRRGVGAYGYTF
>TRBJ2-4|NA|TRBD2|TRBV5-6
TGTGCCAGCAGCTTACGACTAGCGGGGATCAGAAACATTCAGTACTTC
CASSLRLAGIRNIQYF
>TRBJ2-1|NA|TRBD2|TRBV28
TGTGCCAGCAGCCCAATCCCCGGGACTAGCGGGGTCCATGAGCAGTTCTTC
CASSPIPGTSGVHEQFF
>TRBJ1-5|NA|NA|TRBV2
TGTGCCAGCACGCAGGGCTACGATCAGCCCCAGCATTTT
CASTQGYDQPQHF
>TRBJ1-2|NA|NA|TRBV25-1
TGTGCCAGCAGTGAAACTGGGCGCGCTGTCGGCTACACCTTC
CASSETGRAVGYTF
>TRBJ2-7|NA|NA|TRBV2
TGTGCCAGCAGCGGGACTCGGAACTACGAGCAGTACTTC
CASSGTRNYEQYF
>TRBJ1-2|NA|TRBD1|TRBV6-1
TGTGCCAGCAGCTCCCGGGACAGCTATACTTATGGCTACACCTTC
CASSSRDSYTYGYTF
>TRBJ1-3|once|NA|TRBV7-6
TGTGCCAGCAGCTTGACACCGATATACGGAAACACCATATATTTT
CASSLTPIYGNTIYF
>TRBJ1-4|NA|TRBD1|TRBV9
TGTGCCAGCAACAAACAGGGGGCTAATGAAAAACTGTTTTTT
CASNKQGANEKLFF
>TRBJ1-6|once|NA|TRBV5-6
TGTGCCAGCAGCTGGGGGGGGAACCGACTTGATTCACCCCTCCACTTT
CASSWGGNRLDSPLHF
>TRBJ2-1|NA|NA|TRBV5-1
TGCGCCAGCAGCCCGCAGGGAGGAGGGAGCTCCTACAATGAGCAGTTCTTC
CASSPQGGGSSYNEQFF
>TRBJ1-3|NA|NA|TRBV7-2
TGTGCCAGCAGCCAGTCGTACGGGAACACCATATATTTT
CASSQSYGNTIYF
>TRBJ1-2|NA|NA|TRBV27
TGTGCCAGCAGTTTTGTGGGGGCGAATGGCTACACCTTC
CASSFVGANGYTF
>TRBJ1-5|NA|NA|TRBV15
TGTGCCACCAGCAGAGAGCTCTGGGGGGGGGATAGCAATCAGCCCCAGCATTTT
CATSRELWGGDSNQPQHF
>TRBJ2-3|NA|NA|TRBV7-9
TGTGCCAGCAGCCCTCTCTGGGGGGGGGCCACAGATACGCAGTATTTT
CASSPLWGGATDTQYF
>TRBJ1-1|once|NA|TRBV7-6
TGTGCCAGCAGCTTAGCGCCCGGGCCGAGGGAGGAGGCTTTCTTT
CASSLAPGPREEAFF